This T cell receptor (beta chain) is drawn from a study of blood T cell repertoires in COVID-19. Study-level background: Sites in the United States, Italy and Spain provided acute and convalescent COVID-19 samples.

This clone was picked up one time. Repertoires were generated with immunoSEQ multiplex PCR, while TCRdb's copy carries only in-frame clones and drops some. The table records a few hundred thousand clones, approximately 86% of them present only once. This TCR came from a woman aged 40 to 50 with acute COVID-19. The specimen sequenced was PBMCs or T cells enriched from blood (not recorded which).

This chain's CDR3 is CASSFQLAGVGNEQFF. CDR3 coding DNA: TGTGCCAGCAGCTTCCAACTAGCGGGAGTAGGAAATGAGCAGTTCTTC. The genes are TRBV7-2 and TRBJ2-1; 11 nucleotides line up with TRBD2. V shed 3 bases, J shed 7 bases, and the junction held 8 bases outside the gene matches. Germline V gene data show CDR1 as SGHTA and CDR2 as FQGNSA. The CDR3 length is 16 residues.